This T cell receptor (beta chain) was sequenced for a study of blood T cell repertoires in COVID-19. The CDR3 has 13 residues. Germline V CDR1 and CDR2: MNHEY, SVGAGI. After removal of 4 bases from V and 8 bases from J, the junction contained 7 bases not matched to a gene. Method: immunoSEQ multiplex PCR; TCRdb's copy keeps in-frame clones and lacks some. The sample lists approximately 440,000 clones, about nine tenths seen once, with roughly 0.7% in the top ten. Input material: PBMCs or T cells enriched from blood (not recorded which). The TCR originated in a woman between 18 and 29 years old who had recovered from COVID-19. The V call is TRBV6-5, the J call TRBJ1-2; 7 bases line up with TRBD1. The CDR3 bases are TGTGCCAGCAGTTTAGGGGGCGCACGGGGCTACACCTTC. Translating it yields CASSLGGARGYTF.